The 30 T cell receptor beta chains in this list originate from one sample, sequenced in a study of T-cell memory formation after mild COVID-19. TCRdb re-called the 5' RACE reads with MiXCR, one entry per CDR3 protein. The data hold 84,000 or so distinct CDR3 sequences, with about 15% observed a single time. The sequenced sample consisted of PBMCs or a T cell subset sorted from them (not recorded which). The receptors derive from an adult woman who had mild COVID-19 (a few samples of this study predate the infection). Cell type and time point are not known.

This clonotype appeared a few times. The CDR3 spells CASCSGQGRTDTQYF. The CDR3 nucleotides are TGCGCCAGCTGTAGCGGACAGGGAAGGACAGATACGCAGTATTTT. V is TRBV4-3 and J is TRBJ2-3, with 8 bases fitting TRBD1. Trimming took 8 bases from V and 3 from J; bases not matched to a gene: 10. The CDR3 is made up of 15 amino acids. Germline loops: CDR1 LGHNA, CDR2 YSLEER.

This clonotype came up a few times. The rearrangement joins TRBV19 to TRBJ2-7, with 8 bases fitting TRBD2. The CDR3 has 15 amino acids. Germline CDR1 is LNHDA and CDR2 is SQIVND (reference sequence). Trimming removed 10 bases from V and 3 bases from J; junction bases left unmatched: 14. This CDR3 is CATSPAGVGFYEQYF. Here the CDR3 DNA reads TGTGCCACCTCCCCAGCGGGAGTAGGATTCTACGAGCAGTACTTC.

There are a few counts of this clonotype. The chain recombines TRBV7-9 with TRBJ2-7; D is ambiguous. Deletions cut 5 bases from V and 3 bases from J, with 11 bases between. This CDR3 has 13 amino acids. Germline CDR1 SEHNR, CDR2 FQNEAQ (reference sequence). CDR3 DNA sequence: TGTGCCAGCAGCGAAACGACGGACTACGAGCAGTACTTC. This sequence encodes CASSETTDYEQYF.

The chain has TRBV2 and TRBJ2-2; TRBD2 matches 8 bases. Germline-derived CDR1 and CDR2 are SNHLY and FYNNEI. The CDR3 sequence is 15 residues long. V was pared by 8 bases and J by 7 bases, with 12 bases of the junction left unmatched. The CDR3 loop is CASAAGTRESGELFF. In DNA form, the CDR3 reads TGTGCCAGCGCGGCCGGGACTAGGGAAAGCGGGGAGCTGTTTTTT.

This chain links TRBV29-1 with TRBJ1-1; D is unclear. The CDR3 covers 13 residues. The V gene's germline CDR1 is SQVTM and CDR2 ANQGSEA. V lost 4 bases, J lost 7 bases, and 16 bases lay in between. The CDR3 DNA reads TGCAGCGTTGCCCAACAGCTCGAGGGTGAAGCTTTCTTT. It codes for CSVAQQLEGEAFF.

There are a few counts of this clonotype. The chain has TRBV4-2 and TRBJ1-1; D unresolved. The V and J ends lost 0 bases and 10 bases respectively, with 9 bases between them. CDR1 is LGHNA and CDR2 is YNFKEQ in the germline V gene. The CDR3 length is 12 residues. The CDR3 bases are TGTGCCAGCAGCCAAGAAGGAAGGTTAGCTTTCTTT. This sequence encodes CASSQEGRLAFF.

This sequence joins TRBV7-9 and TRBJ1-2; 9 nucleotides line up with TRBD1. V was clipped by 7 bases and J by 4 bases; unmatched bases: 4. This CDR3 is built from 13 residues. CDR1 SEHNR and CDR2 FQNEAQ come from the germline V gene (reference sequence). The CDR3 DNA is TGTGCCAGCATGGGACAGGGAGGCTATGGCTACACCTTC. It codes for CASMGQGGYGYTF.

A few counts support this clonotype. This chain joins TRBV19 and TRBJ2-3, with D unclear. V was pared by 5 bases and J by 4 bases, with 16 bases between. The CDR3 totals 15 residues. The germline CDR1 and CDR2 sequences are LNHDA and SQIVND (reference sequence). The CDR3, as DNA: TGTGCCAGTAGTCCCCGGTCCATCTCCGCAGATACGCAGTATTTT. Translated: CASSPRSISADTQYF.

This clonotype was found a few times. The chain carries TRBV19 and TRBJ2-5; 10 positions match TRBD1. V lost 5 bases to trimming and J lost 4 bases; unmatched junction nucleotides: 4. The germline V gene has CDR1 LNHDA and CDR2 SQIVND (reference sequence). The CDR3 length is 14 residues. CDR3 region: CASSPTGGRETQYF. DNA of the CDR3: TGTGCCAGTAGTCCGACAGGGGGCAGAGAGACCCAGTACTTC.

This clonotype was seen a few times. The rearrangement links TRBV4-1 to TRBJ1-5; 10 bases match TRBD1. V shed 0 bases and J 6 bases; nucleotides not matched to a gene: 5. Germline V CDR1 and CDR2: MGHRA, YSYEKL. CDR3 length: 16 amino acids. CDR3 DNA: TGCGCCAGCAGCCAAGACGGGGACAGGGGTTCTCAGCCCCAGCATTTT. Translation: CASSQDGDRGSQPQHF.

Many counts were recorded for this clonotype. This rearrangement joins TRBV5-1 to TRBJ1-2; perhaps TRBD1 as D (6 bases). Trimming took off 0 bases at V and 9 bases at J, with 18 bases between the two ends. Germline V CDR1 and CDR2: SGHRS, YFSETQ. There are 15 residues in the CDR3. The CDR3 sequence is CASSLVGTNNKSYTF. The DNA for the CDR3 is TGCGCCAGCAGCTTGGTTGGGACAAACAATAAGAGCTACACCTTC.

Only one count was recorded for this clonotype. This chain connects TRBV28 to TRBJ2-3; 8 bases are a match to TRBD1. The CDR3 length is 16 residues. The germline gives CDR1 MDHEN, CDR2 SYDVKM. Trimming removed 5 bases from V and 0 bases from J; junction bases left unmatched: 7. The CDR3 DNA reads TGTGCCAGCAGTATCCGGACAGGGAGGAGCACAGATACGCAGTATTTT. Encoded protein: CASSIRTGRSTDTQYF.

The chain joins TRBV6-2 or TRBV6-3 to TRBJ1-1; the D gene is possibly TRBD1 (5 bases). Germline CDR1 and CDR2: MNHEY and SVGEGT. V lost 6 bases to trimming and J lost 4 bases, with 12 bases between them. The CDR3 contains 13 residues. The CDR3 loop reads CASRRSTVTEAFF. CDR3 coding DNA: TGTGCCAGCAGAAGGTCGACAGTCACTGAAGCTTTCTTT.

The chain is built from TRBV4-3 and TRBJ2-7, with a weak D call TRBD2 (6 bases). The CDR3 spans 15 residues. Between the trimmed V and J ends, which lost 0 bases and 3 bases, there was a span of 12 bases. Germline V gene data show CDR1 as LGHNA and CDR2 as YSLEER. The CDR3 spells CASSQDIGRHYEQYF. The CDR3, as DNA: TGCGCCAGCAGCCAAGATATAGGGAGGCACTACGAGCAGTACTTC.

This clonotype has at least ten counts. The chain employs TRBV15 and TRBJ2-1; D unclear. The CDR3 runs to 12 residues. With 4 bases removed from V and 10 bases from J, the gap between germline ends came to 11 bases. In germline, CDR1 is LNHNV, CDR2 YYDKDF (reference sequence). The CDR3 region has the DNA TGTGCCACCAGCACCGATAGTCCCGAGCAGTTCTTC. Its translation is CATSTDSPEQFF.

The chain couples TRBV5-1 to TRBJ2-3, with TRBD2 matching 9 bases. The V gene end was trimmed by 4 bases and the J gene end by 2 bases; junction bases not matched to a gene: 20. This CDR3 has 20 residues. The V gene's germline CDR1 is SGHRS and CDR2 YFSETQ. This CDR3 is CASSLIAGAVGERPTDTQYF. DNA of the CDR3: TGCGCCAGCAGCCTAATAGCGGGGGCTGTGGGGGAGAGACCCACAGATACGCAGTATTTT.

There are a few counts of this clonotype. The chain employs TRBV20-1 and TRBJ2-1, with D perhaps matching TRBD1 (5 bases). V was cut by 5 bases and J by 6 bases, with 8 bases left in between. The CDR3 consists of 11 residues. Per germline, CDR1 DFQATT and CDR2 SNEGSKA (reference sequence). CDR3 nucleotides: TGCAGTGCTCAGGGTCTCAATGAGCAGTTCTTC. Amino acids: CSAQGLNEQFF.

The chain has TRBV25-1 and TRBJ1-5, with D possibly matching TRBD1 (6 bases). With 5 bases removed from V and 4 bases from J, the gap between germline ends came to 12 bases. In germline, CDR1 is MGHDK, CDR2 SYGVNS. The CDR3 length is 14 residues. DNA for the CDR3: TGTGCCAGCAGTCTCGGACAGTTGAATCAGCCCCAGCATTTT. It specifies CASSLGQLNQPQHF.

The genes are TRBV29-1 and TRBJ2-1, with D possibly being TRBD2 (6 bases). Trimming removed 7 bases at V and 3 bases at J, with 16 bases between. The germline V gene encodes CDR1 SQVTM and CDR2 ANQGSEA. The CDR3 length is 14 residues. CDR3 in DNA: TGCAGCGGAGTGGCGGGAAAAAACTACAATGAGCAGTTCTTC. It specifies CSGVAGKNYNEQFF.

The genes are TRBV7-3 and TRBJ2-7, with 11 bases lining up with TRBD2. CDR1 SGHTA and CDR2 FQGTGA come from the germline V gene. CDR3 length equals 12 residues. With V trimmed by 5 bases and J by 7 bases, 1 base remained unmatched. CDR3 nucleotides: TGTGCCAGCAGCAGGACTAGCGGGGAGCAGTACTTC. This sequence encodes CASSRTSGEQYF.

The chain has TRBV4-1 and TRBJ2-7, with 9 nucleotides matching TRBD1. CDR1 and CDR2 from the germline V gene are MGHRA and YSYEKL. The CDR3 consists of 15 residues. Losses at the gene ends were 1 base for V and 3 bases for J; bases not matched to a gene: 4. The DNA of the CDR3 is TGCGCCAGCAGCCAAGGGGACAGGGCGTTCTACGAGCAGTACTTC. It codes for CASSQGDRAFYEQYF.

V and J are TRBV3-1 and TRBJ2-2; tentative D call: TRBD2 (6 bases). The V gene's germline CDR1 is LGHDT and CDR2 YNNKEL (reference sequence). Trimming shortened V by 3 bases and J by 3 bases, and 11 bases separated the two germline ends. The CDR3 is made up of 15 amino acids. CDR3 sequence: CASSQGGFDTGELFF. The CDR3 nucleotides read TGTGCCAGCAGCCAGGGGGGTTTCGACACCGGGGAGCTGTTTTTT.

The chain is built from TRBV29-1 and TRBJ2-7; 8 nucleotides agree with TRBD2. V shed 4 bases, J shed 4 bases, and the junction held 3 bases outside the gene matches. CDR3 size: 12 residues. CDR1 and CDR2 (germline): SQVTM, ANQGSEA. Here the CDR3 DNA reads TGCAGCGTTGTGCCTAGCGGGTACGAGCAGTACTTC. This encodes CSVVPSGYEQYF.

This clonotype was detected a few times. The chain has TRBV4-3 and TRBJ2-7; tentatively, D is TRBD1 (7 bases). The V and J ends lost 2 bases and 0 bases respectively, with 11 bases between them. The germline V gene has CDR1 LGHNA and CDR2 YSLEER. The CDR3 spans 15 residues. The CDR3 bases are TGCGCCAGCAGCCAATCCCAGGGGGGCTCCTACGAGCAGTACTTC. This translates into CASSQSQGGSYEQYF.

V usage is TRBV6-5 and J usage is TRBJ2-3, with 7 bases matching TRBD2. CDR1 and CDR2 (germline): MNHEY, SVGAGI. The V and J ends lost 5 bases and 2 bases, in that order; junction bases with no gene match: 10. The CDR3 is made up of 16 amino acids. As DNA, the CDR3 is TGTGCCAGCAGTACACCAGCGGGGATTTACACAGATACGCAGTATTTT. The encoded protein is CASSTPAGIYTDTQYF.

This clonotype was observed at least ten times. The gene calls are TRBV20-1 and TRBJ1-6; D gene uncertain. CDR1 is DFQATT and CDR2 is SNEGSKA in the germline V gene (reference sequence). The CDR3 is 15 residues long. V lost 3 bases, J lost 5 bases, and 14 bases lay in between. The CDR3 here is CSARALEGDNSPLHF. The CDR3 bases are TGCAGTGCTAGGGCTCTGGAGGGCGATAATTCACCCCTCCACTTT.

In this sample, this clonotype turned up a few times. The chain links TRBV5-1 to TRBJ1-1; 7 nucleotides agree with TRBD1. Germline trimming cut 1 base from V and 8 bases from J; bases unmatched to any gene: 5. This CDR3 region has 13 residues. Germline lookup yields CDR1 SGHRS and CDR2 YFSETQ. CDR3 in DNA: TGCGCCAGCAGCTTGCTTGGGACAGCGGAAGCTTTCTTT. As protein: CASSLLGTAEAFF.

The gene calls are TRBV9 and TRBJ1-1; D unresolved. Trimming cost V 0 bases and J 4 bases, with 7 bases left between them. The CDR3 runs 13 residues. The germline gives CDR1 SGDLS, CDR2 YYNGEE. CDR3: CASSVDLSTEAFF. CDR3 in DNA: TGTGCCAGCAGCGTAGACCTATCCACTGAAGCTTTCTTT. The full variable domain, rest sourced from reference TRBV9 and TRBJ1-1, is DSGVTQTPKHLITATGQRVTLRCSPRSGDLSVYWYQQSLDQGLQFLIQYYNGEERAKGNILERFSAQQFPDLHSELNLSSLELGDSALYFCASSVDLSTEAFFGQGTRLTVV.

The V gene is TRBV14, the J gene TRBJ2-1, with D hard to call. The CDR3 contains 16 residues. Looked up from germline, CDR1 is SGHDN and CDR2 is FVKESK. The V end was cut by 0 bases, the J end by 0 bases, with 9 bases between. The CDR3 loop reads CASSQDTVSSYNEQFF. As DNA, the CDR3 is TGTGCCAGCAGCCAAGATACTGTGAGCTCCTACAATGAGCAGTTCTTC.

Ten or more counts support this clonotype. This rearrangement joins TRBV29-1 to TRBJ2-7; D possibly uses TRBD1 or TRBD2 (5 bases each). From germline, CDR1 is SQVTM and CDR2 ANQGSEA. The V and J ends lost 6 bases and 3 bases respectively, with 21 bases between them. The CDR3 is 15 amino acids. CDR3 DNA: TGCAGCGTACAAGGGGAGCCCAAGGAAATCTACGAGCAGTACTTC. Its translation is CSVQGEPKEIYEQYF.